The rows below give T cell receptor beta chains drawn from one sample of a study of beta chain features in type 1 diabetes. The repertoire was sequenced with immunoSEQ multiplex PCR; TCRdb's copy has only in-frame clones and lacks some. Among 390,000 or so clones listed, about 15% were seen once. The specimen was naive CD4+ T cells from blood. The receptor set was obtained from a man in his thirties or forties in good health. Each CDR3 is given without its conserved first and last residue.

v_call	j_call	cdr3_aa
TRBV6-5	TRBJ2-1	ASRRSDEQF
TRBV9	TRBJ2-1	ASSVGRLAGGIYNEQF
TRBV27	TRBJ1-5	ASSLSPIGRRY
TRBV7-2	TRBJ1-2	ASSPKGPQLYGYT
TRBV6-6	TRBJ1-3	ASSPVQGSSGNTIY
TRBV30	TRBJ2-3	AWNWGPSTDTQY
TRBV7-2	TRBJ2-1	ASSRASSGRSPSYNEQF
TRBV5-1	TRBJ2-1	ASSLDRGDYNEQF
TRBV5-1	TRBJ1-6	ASSFVDSPLH
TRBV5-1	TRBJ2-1	ASSLRLPGSYNEQF
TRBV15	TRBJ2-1	ATSVATRGEQF
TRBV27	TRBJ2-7	ASSFERGRYEQY
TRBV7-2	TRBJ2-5	ASSLARTREQTQY
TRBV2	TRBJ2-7	ASSERQQDSFS
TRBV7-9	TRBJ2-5	ASSLGASRETQY
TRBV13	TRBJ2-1	ASSLRFEQF
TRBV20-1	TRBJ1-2	SANRDYGYT
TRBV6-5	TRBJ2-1	ASSRTGSPYNEQF
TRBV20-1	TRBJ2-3	SASVGDTQY
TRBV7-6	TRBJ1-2	ASSQIQGWHGYT
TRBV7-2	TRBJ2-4	ASSLNFAALKNIQY
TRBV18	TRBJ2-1	ASSPDTSFYEQF